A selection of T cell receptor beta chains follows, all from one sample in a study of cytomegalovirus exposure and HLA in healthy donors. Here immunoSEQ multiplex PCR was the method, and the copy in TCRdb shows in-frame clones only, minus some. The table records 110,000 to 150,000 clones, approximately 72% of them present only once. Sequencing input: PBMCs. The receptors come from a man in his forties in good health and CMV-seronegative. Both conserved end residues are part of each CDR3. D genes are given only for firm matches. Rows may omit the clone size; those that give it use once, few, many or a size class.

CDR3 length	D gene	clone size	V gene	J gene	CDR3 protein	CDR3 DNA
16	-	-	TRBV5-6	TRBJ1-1	CASSLGGARVNTEAFF	TGTGCCAGCAGCTTGGGTGGGGCCAGGGTCAACACTGAAGCTTTCTTT
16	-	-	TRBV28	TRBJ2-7	CASSRPLGANSYEQYF	TGTGCCAGCAGCCGACCATTAGGGGCCAATTCCTACGAGCAGTACTTC
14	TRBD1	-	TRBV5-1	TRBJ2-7	CASSFRTGSDEQYF	TGCGCCAGCAGCTTTAGGACAGGGAGTGACGAGCAGTACTTC
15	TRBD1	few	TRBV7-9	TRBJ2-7	CASSLDRALDYEQYF	TGTGCCAGCAGCCTAGACAGGGCTCTAGACTACGAGCAGTACTTC
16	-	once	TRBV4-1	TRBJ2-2	CASSQGQGFGFRELFF	TGCGCCAGCAGCCAGGGCCAGGGGTTTGGGTTTAGGGAGCTGTTTTTT
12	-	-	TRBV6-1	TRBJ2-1	CASSVEYWEQFF	TGTGCCAGCAGTGTCGAGTACTGGGAGCAGTTCTTC
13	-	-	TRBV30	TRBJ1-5	CAWSGGGDQPQHF	TGTGCCTGGAGCGGAGGGGGGGATCAGCCCCAGCATTTT
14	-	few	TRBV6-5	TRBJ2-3	CASSYSKGADTQYF	TGTGCCAGCAGTTACTCGAAAGGGGCAGATACGCAGTATTTT
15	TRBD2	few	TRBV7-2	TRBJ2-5	CASSLAAGVRETQYF	TGTGCCAGCAGCTTAGCAGCGGGAGTAAGAGAGACCCAGTACTTC
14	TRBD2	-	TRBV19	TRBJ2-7	CASSIGGSSYEQYF	TGTGCCAGTAGTATAGGCGGGAGCTCCTACGAGCAGTACTTC
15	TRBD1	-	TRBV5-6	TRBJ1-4	CASSPNRGRDEKLFF	TGTGCCAGCAGCCCCAACAGGGGGCGCGATGAAAAACTGTTTTTT
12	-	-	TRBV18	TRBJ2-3	CASSPTGDTQYF	TGTGCCAGCTCACCGACAGGCGATACGCAGTATTTT
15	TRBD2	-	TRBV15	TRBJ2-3	CATSSSGGLTDTQYF	TGTGCCACCAGCAGTAGCGGGGGGCTGACAGATACGCAGTATTTT
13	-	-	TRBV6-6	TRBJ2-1	CASGIAPSWEQFF	TGTGCCAGCGGAATAGCGCCCAGTTGGGAGCAGTTCTTC
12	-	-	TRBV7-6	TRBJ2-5	CASSLARRTQYF	TGTGCCAGCAGCTTAGCTCGTAGAACCCAGTACTTC
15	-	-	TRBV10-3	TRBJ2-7	CAISESSTGIYEQYF	TGTGCCATCAGTGAGTCGAGTACAGGGATCTACGAGCAGTACTTC
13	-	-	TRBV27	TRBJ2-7	CASSPTGGYEQYF	TGTGCCAGCAGTCCGACAGGAGGCTACGAGCAGTACTTC
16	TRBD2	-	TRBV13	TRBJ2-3	CASSLGASGSTDTQYF	TGTGCCAGCAGCTTAGGGGCTAGCGGGAGCACAGATACGCAGTATTTT